Below, one T cell receptor beta chain is given with its context. The target antigen is unknown. This record belongs to a study of beta chain features in type 1 diabetes. Study-level results: Shortening that was moderate but significant affected the TCRB CDR3s of Type 1 diabetes patients in all four CD4+ subsets.

This CDR3 region has 14 residues. The ends were cut back, 4 bases at V and 3 bases at J, with 13 bases in the middle. Looked up from germline, CDR1 is SGDLS and CDR2 is YYNGEE. Expressed TCRB transcripts got sequenced, as all isolated RNA was reverse transcribed. Naive, central memory and regulatory T cell samples averaged around 3.9 million immunoSEQ reads each. TCRdb keeps only in-frame clones here, not all; method: immunoSEQ multiplex PCR. The table includes around 130,000 clones, 9% detected once. Sequencing input: central memory CD4+ T cells from blood. The clonotype comes from a man aged 30 to 45 with type 1 diabetes. This sequence joins TRBV9 and TRBJ2-5; D is unclear. CDR3 loop: CASSPRGQEETQYF. The DNA for the CDR3 is TGTGCCAGCAGCCCCCGAGGCCAAGAAGAGACCCAGTACTTC.